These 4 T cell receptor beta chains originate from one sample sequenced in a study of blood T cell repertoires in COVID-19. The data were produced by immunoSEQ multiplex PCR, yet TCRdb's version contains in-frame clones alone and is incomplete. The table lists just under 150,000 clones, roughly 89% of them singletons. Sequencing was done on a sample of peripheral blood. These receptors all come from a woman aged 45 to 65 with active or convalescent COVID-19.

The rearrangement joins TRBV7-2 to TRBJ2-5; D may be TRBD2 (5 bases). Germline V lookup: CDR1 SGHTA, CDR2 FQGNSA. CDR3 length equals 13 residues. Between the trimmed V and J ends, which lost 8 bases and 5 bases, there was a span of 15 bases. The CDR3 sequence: CASSYGLAETQYF. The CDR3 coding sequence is TGTGCCAGCTCGTATGGTTTAGCGGAGACCCAGTACTTC.

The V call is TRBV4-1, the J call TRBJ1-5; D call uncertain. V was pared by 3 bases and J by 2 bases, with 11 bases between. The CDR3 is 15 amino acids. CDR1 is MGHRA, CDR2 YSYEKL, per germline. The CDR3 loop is CASSQAGLGNQPQHF. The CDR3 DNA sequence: TGCGCCAGCAGCCAGGCGGGTTTAGGCAATCAGCCCCAGCATTTT.

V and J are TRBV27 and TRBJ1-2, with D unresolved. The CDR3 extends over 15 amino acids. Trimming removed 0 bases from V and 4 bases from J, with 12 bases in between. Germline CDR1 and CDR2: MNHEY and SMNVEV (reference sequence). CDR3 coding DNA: TGTGCCAGCAGTTTATCGGTTTATGGCAGCTATGGCTACACCTTC. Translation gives CASSLSVYGSYGYTF.

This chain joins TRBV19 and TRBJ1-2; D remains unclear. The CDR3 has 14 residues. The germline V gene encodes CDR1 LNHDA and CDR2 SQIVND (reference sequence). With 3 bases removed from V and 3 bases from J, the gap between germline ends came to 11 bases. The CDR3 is CASSISLGDYGYTF. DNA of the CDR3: TGTGCCAGTAGTATTTCCCTAGGAGACTATGGCTACACCTTC.